This is a list of T cell receptor beta chains from one sample in a study of T cells in Graves' hyperthyroidism and ophthalmopathy. TCRdb re-called the multiplex PCR reads through MiXCR, storing one row per CDR3 protein. The sample holds 500,000 to 650,000 distinct CDR3 sequences, 17% seen once. Sequencing was done on a sample of blood. These receptors came from a woman aged 18 to 35 with Graves' ophthalmopathy. Both conserved end residues are part of each CDR3. Fields, in order: V gene, J gene, clone size, D gene, CDR3 protein, CDR3 DNA. A D gene is named only where the DNA matches it firmly. Rows give clone size only sometimes, using once, few, many, or a class for an expanded clone.

V gene: TRBV20-1; J gene: TRBJ2-7; clone size: many; D gene: -; CDR3 protein: CSARQGPYEQYF; CDR3 DNA: TGCAGTGCTAGGCAGGGTCCCTACGAGCAGTACTTC
V gene: TRBV6-4; J gene: TRBJ2-3; clone size: many; D gene: -; CDR3 protein: CASSDGAATDTQYF; CDR3 DNA: TGTGCCAGCAGTGACGGAGCGGCCACAGATACGCAGTATTTT
V gene: TRBV28; J gene: TRBJ2-1; clone size: many; D gene: TRBD2; CDR3 protein: CASSFILIAGGHYEQFF; CDR3 DNA: TGTGCCAGCAGTTTTATTCTCATAGCGGGGGGGCATTATGAGCAGTTCTTC
V gene: TRBV20-1; J gene: TRBJ2-7; clone size: many; D gene: -; CDR3 protein: CSAVSGAPGSYEQYF; CDR3 DNA: TGCAGTGCTGTCTCAGGGGCCCCGGGCTCCTACGAGCAGTACTTC
V gene: TRBV19; J gene: TRBJ2-6; clone size: -; D gene: -; CDR3 protein: CASSTGANVLTF; CDR3 DNA: TGTGCCAGTAGTACGGGAGCCAACGTCCTGACTTTC
V gene: TRBV20-1; J gene: TRBJ1-4; clone size: many; D gene: -; CDR3 protein: CSAREGGEKLFF; CDR3 DNA: TGCAGTGCTAGAGAAGGGGGTGAAAAACTGTTTTTT
V gene: TRBV5-4; J gene: TRBJ2-1; clone size: -; D gene: TRBD2; CDR3 protein: CAMTSGGYNEQFF; CDR3 DNA: TGTGCCATGACTAGCGGGGGGTACAATGAGCAGTTCTTC
V gene: TRBV4-1; J gene: TRBJ2-5; clone size: few; D gene: TRBD2; CDR3 protein: CASSPGLVETQYF; CDR3 DNA: TGCGCCAGCAGCCCGGGACTAGTAGAGACCCAGTACTTC
V gene: TRBV12-3/TRBV12-4; J gene: TRBJ1-1; clone size: many; D gene: -; CDR3 protein: CASSLDRYTEAFF; CDR3 DNA: TGTGCCAGCAGTTTAGACCGATACACTGAAGCTTTCTTT
V gene: TRBV7-2; J gene: TRBJ1-1; clone size: -; D gene: -; CDR3 protein: CASSLEGARNEAFF; CDR3 DNA: TGTGCCAGCAGCTTAGAGGGAGCAAGGAATGAAGCTTTCTTT
V gene: TRBV7-2; J gene: TRBJ2-7; clone size: many; D gene: -; CDR3 protein: CASSSPPGGTQLYEQYF; CDR3 DNA: TGTGCCAGCAGCTCCCCCCCCGGCGGGACGCAACTCTACGAGCAGTACTTC
V gene: TRBV7-9; J gene: TRBJ2-6; clone size: -; D gene: TRBD1; CDR3 protein: CASSFRGLGGANVLTF; CDR3 DNA: TGTGCCAGCAGCTTCAGGGGGCTCGGAGGGGCCAACGTCCTGACTTTC
V gene: TRBV7-9; J gene: TRBJ2-1; clone size: -; D gene: TRBD2; CDR3 protein: CASSLGLAEYNEQFF; CDR3 DNA: TGTGCCAGCAGCTTAGGACTAGCGGAGTACAATGAGCAGTTCTTC
V gene: TRBV5-8; J gene: TRBJ2-5; clone size: many; D gene: -; CDR3 protein: CASSLGGYETQYF; CDR3 DNA: TGTGCCAGCAGCTTGGGGGGCTATGAGACCCAGTACTTC
V gene: TRBV7-2; J gene: TRBJ2-2; clone size: many; D gene: TRBD2; CDR3 protein: CASSQLAGRALRGELFF; CDR3 DNA: TGTGCCAGCAGCCAACTAGCCGGGAGGGCCCTCCGCGGGGAGCTGTTTTTT
V gene: TRBV6-1; J gene: TRBJ2-5; clone size: few; D gene: -; CDR3 protein: CASSGLKETQYF; CDR3 DNA: TGTGCCAGCAGTGGTCTGAAGGAGACCCAGTACTTC
V gene: TRBV10-3; J gene: TRBJ1-6; clone size: many; D gene: TRBD1; CDR3 protein: CAISQTGSRSPLHF; CDR3 DNA: TGTGCCATCAGCCAGACAGGGTCTAGGTCACCCCTCCACTTT
V gene: TRBV20-1; J gene: TRBJ2-7; clone size: many; D gene: TRBD2; CDR3 protein: CSARDWASGTHEQYF; CDR3 DNA: TGCAGTGCTAGAGATTGGGCTAGCGGGACCCACGAGCAGTACTTC
V gene: TRBV9; J gene: TRBJ2-5; clone size: few; D gene: TRBD1; CDR3 protein: CASSVTGTVQETQYF; CDR3 DNA: TGTGCCAGCAGCGTGACCGGGACAGTCCAAGAGACCCAGTACTTC
V gene: TRBV5-1; J gene: TRBJ2-1; clone size: -; D gene: -; CDR3 protein: CASSMGDLTSYNEQFF; CDR3 DNA: TGCGCCAGCAGCATGGGGGACTTGACCTCCTACAATGAGCAGTTCTTC
V gene: TRBV7-3; J gene: TRBJ1-1; clone size: many; D gene: -; CDR3 protein: CASSLDESGEAFF; CDR3 DNA: TGTGCCAGCAGCCTCGACGAGAGCGGTGAAGCTTTCTTT
V gene: TRBV29-1; J gene: TRBJ1-2; clone size: few; D gene: -; CDR3 protein: CSVEGVGSYGYTF; CDR3 DNA: TGCAGCGTTGAAGGGGTGGGAAGCTATGGCTACACCTTC
V gene: TRBV9; J gene: TRBJ2-6; clone size: few; D gene: TRBD2; CDR3 protein: CASSAGGGLSSGANVLTF; CDR3 DNA: TGTGCCAGCAGCGCCGGGGGGGGACTGAGCTCTGGGGCCAACGTCCTGACTTTC
V gene: TRBV3-1; J gene: TRBJ2-5; clone size: few; D gene: -; CDR3 protein: CASSQVSASAETQYF; CDR3 DNA: TGTGCCAGCAGCCAAGTCTCCGCTAGCGCAGAGACCCAGTACTTC
V gene: TRBV7-3; J gene: TRBJ2-3; clone size: few; D gene: -; CDR3 protein: CASSLNLETDTQYF; CDR3 DNA: TGTGCCAGCAGCTTAAACCTGGAGACAGATACGCAGTATTTT
V gene: TRBV19; J gene: TRBJ2-3; clone size: few; D gene: -; CDR3 protein: CASSKPALGDTQYF; CDR3 DNA: TGTGCCAGTAGTAAGCCAGCGCTTGGAGATACGCAGTATTTT
V gene: TRBV15; J gene: TRBJ1-4; clone size: few; D gene: TRBD1; CDR3 protein: CATSRDRGDEKLFF; CDR3 DNA: TGTGCCACCAGCAGGGACAGGGGGGATGAAAAACTGTTTTTT
V gene: TRBV20-1; J gene: TRBJ2-1; clone size: many; D gene: TRBD2; CDR3 protein: CSADLWREPYNEQFF; CDR3 DNA: TGCAGTGCCGACCTCTGGCGGGAGCCCTACAATGAGCAGTTCTTC
V gene: TRBV28; J gene: TRBJ1-2; clone size: -; D gene: TRBD1; CDR3 protein: CASSLLTWTGGYGYTF; CDR3 DNA: TGTGCCAGCAGTTTATTAACGTGGACAGGGGGCTATGGCTACACCTTC
V gene: TRBV10-2; J gene: TRBJ1-2; clone size: -; D gene: TRBD1; CDR3 protein: CASSDTGANYGYTF; CDR3 DNA: TGCGCCAGCAGTGATACAGGGGCTAACTATGGCTACACCTTC
V gene: TRBV28; J gene: TRBJ1-5; clone size: many; D gene: -; CDR3 protein: CASIEFRDVNQPQHF; CDR3 DNA: TGTGCCAGCATCGAATTCAGGGATGTCAATCAGCCCCAGCATTTT
V gene: TRBV7-2; J gene: TRBJ2-7; clone size: many; D gene: TRBD1; CDR3 protein: CASSLEGQGFNEQYF; CDR3 DNA: TGTGCCAGCAGCTTAGAGGGACAGGGTTTCAACGAGCAGTACTTC
V gene: TRBV24-1; J gene: TRBJ1-2; clone size: -; D gene: -; CDR3 protein: CATSDFYGVGYTF; CDR3 DNA: TGTGCCACCAGTGATTTCTACGGTGTGGGCTACACCTTC
V gene: TRBV27; J gene: TRBJ2-7; clone size: many; D gene: TRBD2; CDR3 protein: CASSLEPSGRTSSYEQYF; CDR3 DNA: TGTGCCAGCAGTTTAGAGCCTAGCGGGAGGACTAGCTCCTACGAGCAGTACTTC
V gene: TRBV29-1; J gene: TRBJ2-5; clone size: many; D gene: TRBD1; CDR3 protein: CSVEDSRGTSETQYF; CDR3 DNA: TGCAGCGTTGAAGATAGCAGGGGGACGAGCGAGACCCAGTACTTC
V gene: TRBV12-3/TRBV12-4; J gene: TRBJ2-5; clone size: many; D gene: TRBD1; CDR3 protein: CASSLVGTGGAETQYF; CDR3 DNA: TGTGCCAGCAGTTTAGTGGGGACAGGGGGCGCCGAGACCCAGTACTTC
V gene: TRBV30; J gene: TRBJ1-6; clone size: many; D gene: -; CDR3 protein: CAWRQDPPNSPLHF; CDR3 DNA: TGTGCCTGGAGACAGGACCCCCCGAATTCACCCCTCCACTTT
V gene: TRBV7-2; J gene: TRBJ1-5; clone size: many; D gene: -; CDR3 protein: CASRAITGRGQPQHF; CDR3 DNA: TGTGCCAGCAGGGCCATCACAGGGAGAGGTCAGCCCCAGCATTTT
V gene: TRBV7-2; J gene: TRBJ2-1; clone size: many; D gene: TRBD2; CDR3 protein: CASRTSGSSYNEQFF; CDR3 DNA: TGTGCCAGCAGGACTAGCGGGAGCTCCTACAATGAGCAGTTCTTC
V gene: TRBV5-1; J gene: TRBJ2-7; clone size: -; D gene: -; CDR3 protein: CASSLDGQTGVYEQYF; CDR3 DNA: TGCGCCAGCAGCTTGGACGGACAGACGGGTGTCTACGAGCAGTACTTC
V gene: TRBV4-2; J gene: TRBJ2-2; clone size: -; D gene: -; CDR3 protein: CASSQDRAGGELFF; CDR3 DNA: TGTGCCAGCAGCCAAGATCGGGCAGGCGGGGAGCTGTTTTTT
V gene: TRBV12-3/TRBV12-4; J gene: TRBJ1-2; clone size: many; D gene: -; CDR3 protein: CASSPASLGYGYTF; CDR3 DNA: TGTGCCAGCAGCCCGGCCTCGCTGGGCTATGGCTACACCTTC
V gene: TRBV30; J gene: TRBJ2-2; clone size: many; D gene: -; CDR3 protein: CAWNKQGDTGELFF; CDR3 DNA: TGTGCCTGGAACAAACAGGGAGACACCGGGGAGCTGTTTTTT
V gene: TRBV4-1; J gene: TRBJ1-5; clone size: -; D gene: -; CDR3 protein: CASSQGVGIQPQHF; CDR3 DNA: TGCGCCAGCAGCCAGGGCGTGGGGATTCAGCCCCAGCATTTT
V gene: TRBV28; J gene: TRBJ2-5; clone size: many; D gene: -; CDR3 protein: CASSLGREGGGQETQYF; CDR3 DNA: TGTGCCAGCAGTTTGGGTAGAGAGGGGGGGGGTCAAGAGACCCAGTACTTC
V gene: TRBV19; J gene: TRBJ1-2; clone size: few; D gene: -; CDR3 protein: CASSSTGKYGYTF; CDR3 DNA: TGTGCCAGTAGTTCGACAGGCAAATATGGCTACACCTTC
V gene: TRBV7-3; J gene: TRBJ2-2; clone size: -; D gene: TRBD1; CDR3 protein: CASSTRTGAHTGELFF; CDR3 DNA: TGTGCCAGCAGCACTAGGACAGGGGCCCACACCGGGGAGCTGTTTTTT
V gene: TRBV28; J gene: TRBJ2-7; clone size: once; D gene: TRBD2; CDR3 protein: CASNLSGAVTYEQYF; CDR3 DNA: TGTGCCAGCAACTTGAGCGGGGCAGTCACTTACGAGCAGTACTTC